The table lists the clone carrying this TCR beta chain with many counts. The hyperthyroidism was newly diagnosed and had lasted under 2 months; the patients were aged 18 to 65. Used for diagnoses were clinical symptoms, serum thyroxine and TRAb, thyroid ultrasound and orbital computed tomography. Blood was obtained at the first hyperthyroidism diagnosis, which preceded any ophthalmopathy symptoms. Using over 8.5 ml of fresh peripheral blood, PBMCs were prepared. RNA transcripts gave rise to amplified TCR beta CDR3 regions. A set of HTBI primers served as the primers for a first-round RT-PCR of the TCR CDR3. TCRdb processed the multiplex PCR reads anew with MiXCR; each CDR3 protein has one entry. Of approximately 620,000 distinct CDR3 sequences detected, about 15% appear once; the ten largest clones hold 5.5% to 7.5%. The sample comes from a study of T cells in Graves' hyperthyroidism and ophthalmopathy.

There are 15 residues in the CDR3. The V gene lost 1 base and the J gene lost 4 bases, with 13 bases spanning the gap. Germline values: CDR1 MNHEY, CDR2 SVGEGT. This TCR was sampled from a woman in her 30s with Graves' hyperthyroidism that later progressed to Graves' ophthalmopathy. The V and J genes are TRBV6-2 or TRBV6-3 and TRBJ1-1; D may be TRBD1 (5 bases). Sequenced material: blood. The CDR3 coding sequence is TGTGCCAGCAGTTACTACGGGGACGCTGGCACTGAAGCTTTCTTT. Its protein product is CASSYYGDAGTEAFF.